A selection of T cell receptor beta chains follows, all from one sample in a study of shared clonotypes between healthy human individuals. Sequencing was performed with immunoSEQ multiplex PCR; in TCRdb, only in-frame clones are kept and a portion is missing. This repertoire shows about 680,000 clones, 92% found once; its top ten account for 24%. Sequencing was carried out using naive CD8+ T cells sorted from blood. These receptors all stem from a man aged 30 to 39 in good health. CDR3s include the opening cysteine and the closing phenylalanine or tryptophan. The order of the fields is clone size, J gene, V gene, D gene, CDR3 protein, CDR3 DNA. D genes are given only for firm matches. Clone sizes are given selectively: once, few, many, or a class where the clone is expanded.

clone size: -
J gene: TRBJ2-3
V gene: TRBV28
D gene: TRBD2
CDR3 protein: CASSTFLLAEGLPGTQYF
CDR3 DNA: TGTGCCAGCAGTACGTTTCTACTAGCGGAGGGCCTCCCAGGTACGCAGTATTTT

clone size: -
J gene: TRBJ1-1
V gene: TRBV10-3
D gene: -
CDR3 protein: CAISAETDEAFF
CDR3 DNA: TGTGCCATCAGTGCTGAGACAGACGAAGCTTTCTTT

clone size: -
J gene: TRBJ2-3
V gene: TRBV29-1
D gene: -
CDR3 protein: CSVESTDTQYF
CDR3 DNA: TGCAGCGTGGAGAGCACAGATACGCAGTATTTT

clone size: -
J gene: TRBJ2-5
V gene: TRBV4-1
D gene: TRBD2
CDR3 protein: CASSQDWGGDQETQYF
CDR3 DNA: TGCGCCAGCAGCCAAGATTGGGGGGGAGACCAAGAGACCCAGTACTTC

clone size: -
J gene: TRBJ2-7
V gene: TRBV5-5
D gene: -
CDR3 protein: CASSFGGSPSYEQYF
CDR3 DNA: TGTGCCAGCAGCTTCGGAGGGAGCCCCTCCTACGAGCAGTACTTC

clone size: few
J gene: TRBJ2-7
V gene: TRBV10-1
D gene: -
CDR3 protein: CASSEGGAPDEQYF
CDR3 DNA: TGCGCCAGCAGTGAGGGGGGGGCACCTGACGAGCAGTACTTC

clone size: -
J gene: TRBJ2-3
V gene: TRBV4-1
D gene: TRBD2
CDR3 protein: CASSQVEGGRVDTQYF
CDR3 DNA: TGCGCCAGCAGCCAAGTCGAGGGAGGGCGCGTAGATACGCAGTATTTT

clone size: -
J gene: TRBJ2-7
V gene: TRBV5-1
D gene: TRBD2
CDR3 protein: CASSFLPKGLGAGYEQYF
CDR3 DNA: TGCGCCAGCAGCTTTTTACCCAAGGGACTAGGGGCGGGGTACGAGCAGTACTTC

clone size: -
J gene: TRBJ1-1
V gene: TRBV7-8
D gene: -
CDR3 protein: CASSGRGDTEAFF
CDR3 DNA: TGTGCCAGCAGCGGCCGGGGGGACACTGAAGCTTTCTTT

clone size: -
J gene: TRBJ2-5
V gene: TRBV20-1
D gene: -
CDR3 protein: CSGDNEETQYF
CDR3 DNA: TGCAGTGGGGACAACGAAGAGACCCAGTACTTC

clone size: -
J gene: TRBJ1-5
V gene: TRBV9
D gene: TRBD1
CDR3 protein: CASSARQGRGNQPQHF
CDR3 DNA: TGTGCCAGCAGCGCCCGACAGGGAAGGGGAAATCAGCCCCAGCATTTT

clone size: -
J gene: TRBJ2-7
V gene: TRBV28
D gene: -
CDR3 protein: CASSLRQYPHEQYF
CDR3 DNA: TGTGCCAGCAGTTTAAGGCAGTACCCTCACGAGCAGTACTTC

clone size: -
J gene: TRBJ1-3
V gene: TRBV7-9
D gene: -
CDR3 protein: CASRSTENSGNTIYF
CDR3 DNA: TGTGCCAGCAGATCGACTGAAAACTCTGGAAACACCATATATTTT

clone size: -
J gene: TRBJ1-1
V gene: TRBV27
D gene: -
CDR3 protein: CASSWGRGTEAFF
CDR3 DNA: TGTGCCAGCAGTTGGGGGCGCGGCACTGAAGCTTTCTTT

clone size: -
J gene: TRBJ2-7
V gene: TRBV19
D gene: TRBD2
CDR3 protein: CASSISGGLASYEQYF
CDR3 DNA: TGTGCCAGTAGTATTAGCGGAGGACTAGCGTCCTACGAGCAGTACTTC

clone size: -
J gene: TRBJ2-1
V gene: TRBV13
D gene: TRBD2
CDR3 protein: CASTGGSSYNEQFF
CDR3 DNA: TGTGCCAGCACCGGGGGGAGCTCCTACAATGAGCAGTTCTTC

clone size: -
J gene: TRBJ2-4
V gene: TRBV6-5
D gene: -
CDR3 protein: CASSSSRLAKNIQYF
CDR3 DNA: TGTGCCAGCAGTTCGTCGAGACTAGCCAAAAACATTCAGTACTTC

clone size: -
J gene: TRBJ1-1
V gene: TRBV27
D gene: -
CDR3 protein: CASSPLQQGTEAFF
CDR3 DNA: TGTGCCAGCAGTCCACTCCAGCAGGGCACTGAAGCTTTCTTT

clone size: -
J gene: TRBJ2-7
V gene: TRBV19
D gene: -
CDR3 protein: CASSIRTVDPGLEAYEQYF
CDR3 DNA: TGTGCCAGTAGTATTAGGACAGTCGACCCGGGACTTGAAGCCTACGAGCAGTACTTC

clone size: -
J gene: TRBJ2-5
V gene: TRBV27
D gene: TRBD1
CDR3 protein: CASSSGTGWATQYF
CDR3 DNA: TGTGCCAGCAGTTCCGGGACAGGGTGGGCTACCCAGTACTTC

clone size: once
J gene: TRBJ2-7
V gene: TRBV28
D gene: -
CDR3 protein: CASTNFHGNYIYEQYF
CDR3 DNA: TGTGCCAGCACTAACTTCCATGGGAATTATATCTACGAGCAGTACTTC

clone size: few
J gene: TRBJ1-1
V gene: TRBV30
D gene: -
CDR3 protein: CAWKRNAEAFF
CDR3 DNA: TGTGCCTGGAAGAGAAACGCTGAAGCTTTCTTT

clone size: once
J gene: TRBJ2-7
V gene: TRBV28
D gene: -
CDR3 protein: CASSLSLHGLPYEQYF
CDR3 DNA: TGTGCCAGCAGTTTATCCCTCCATGGCCTACCCTACGAGCAGTACTTC

clone size: few
J gene: TRBJ2-6
V gene: TRBV2
D gene: -
CDR3 protein: CASKLAVATGANVLTF
CDR3 DNA: TGTGCCAGCAAACTGGCGGTCGCAACTGGGGCCAACGTCCTGACTTTC

clone size: -
J gene: TRBJ1-1
V gene: TRBV29-1
D gene: -
CDR3 protein: CSVSGNTEAFF
CDR3 DNA: TGCAGCGTTTCAGGGAACACTGAAGCTTTCTTT

clone size: -
J gene: TRBJ2-3
V gene: TRBV15
D gene: TRBD2
CDR3 protein: CATSRDLTSRTDTQYF
CDR3 DNA: TGTGCCACCAGCAGAGATTTGACTAGCCGCACAGATACGCAGTATTTT

clone size: -
J gene: TRBJ2-1
V gene: TRBV7-9
D gene: TRBD1
CDR3 protein: CASSAAPGQDFF
CDR3 DNA: TGTGCCAGCAGCGCAGCTCCGGGACAGGATTTCTTC

clone size: -
J gene: TRBJ2-1
V gene: TRBV7-9
D gene: -
CDR3 protein: CASQLILGNEQFF
CDR3 DNA: TGTGCTTCGCAGCTTATCCTAGGCAATGAGCAGTTCTTC

clone size: -
J gene: TRBJ2-2
V gene: TRBV28
D gene: -
CDR3 protein: CASITPGSGELFF
CDR3 DNA: TGTGCCAGCATCACCCCTGGGTCCGGGGAGCTGTTTTTT

clone size: few
J gene: TRBJ2-1
V gene: TRBV9
D gene: -
CDR3 protein: CASSVAREQFF
CDR3 DNA: TGTGCCAGCAGCGTAGCCCGGGAGCAGTTCTTC

clone size: -
J gene: TRBJ1-3
V gene: TRBV7-9
D gene: -
CDR3 protein: CASSLAASGNTIYF
CDR3 DNA: TGTGCCAGCAGCTTAGCGGCCTCTGGAAACACCATATATTTT

clone size: -
J gene: TRBJ2-7
V gene: TRBV28
D gene: -
CDR3 protein: CASAWGQFAYEQYF
CDR3 DNA: TGTGCCAGCGCGTGGGGGCAATTTGCATACGAGCAGTACTTC

clone size: -
J gene: TRBJ2-1
V gene: TRBV27
D gene: -
CDR3 protein: CASSIDRAVNEQFF
CDR3 DNA: TGTGCCAGCAGCATCGACAGAGCCGTCAATGAGCAGTTCTTC

clone size: -
J gene: TRBJ2-1
V gene: TRBV19
D gene: TRBD1
CDR3 protein: CASSTGTVYNEQFF
CDR3 DNA: TGTGCCAGTAGTACGGGGACAGTCTACAATGAGCAGTTCTTC

clone size: few
J gene: TRBJ2-7
V gene: TRBV27
D gene: -
CDR3 protein: CASSPDSFEQYF
CDR3 DNA: TGTGCCAGCAGCCCGGATAGTTTCGAGCAGTACTTC

clone size: -
J gene: TRBJ2-7
V gene: TRBV5-1
D gene: TRBD1
CDR3 protein: CASSVGTGSWEQYF
CDR3 DNA: TGCGCCAGCAGCGTCGGGACAGGGTCGTGGGAGCAGTACTTC

clone size: -
J gene: TRBJ2-1
V gene: TRBV5-5
D gene: TRBD2
CDR3 protein: CASSNIAGAYNEQFF
CDR3 DNA: TGTGCCAGCAGCAATATAGCGGGAGCCTACAATGAGCAGTTCTTC

clone size: -
J gene: TRBJ2-7
V gene: TRBV7-9
D gene: TRBD1
CDR3 protein: CASSTGTAYEQYF
CDR3 DNA: TGTGCCAGCAGCACCGGGACAGCATACGAGCAGTACTTC

clone size: -
J gene: TRBJ1-1
V gene: TRBV6-5
D gene: -
CDR3 protein: CASSWAVTHTEAFF
CDR3 DNA: TGTGCCAGCAGTTGGGCGGTGACGCACACTGAAGCTTTCTTT

clone size: -
J gene: TRBJ1-2
V gene: TRBV7-6
D gene: -
CDR3 protein: CASSLALAGKTTNYGYTF
CDR3 DNA: TGTGCCAGCAGCTTAGCCCTGGCAGGAAAGACGACCAACTATGGCTACACCTTC